These 26 T cell receptor beta chains originate from one sample sequenced in a study of cytomegalovirus exposure and HLA in healthy donors. PCR amplification relied on 60 Vbeta primers (plus 13 Jbeta primers). Assay used: immunoSEQ multiplex PCR; TCRdb lists only in-frame clones, some missing. The data show 100,000 to 150,000 clones, over 60% seen once. Sequencing was carried out using PBMCs. These receptors were collected from a male donor in good health and CMV-seropositive.

The rearrangement links TRBV28 to TRBJ2-3; a weak D match, TRBD1 (6 bases). CDR1 is MDHEN, CDR2 SYDVKM, per germline. The V end lost 6 bases, the J end lost 0 bases, and 13 bases lay between the germline ends. There are 15 residues in the CDR3. CDR3 coding DNA: TGTGCCAGCAGCCAACCCGGACAGAGCACAGATACGCAGTATTTT. As protein: CASSQPGQSTDTQYF.

This chain links TRBV19 with TRBJ2-5; 10 nucleotides line up with TRBD2. The CDR3 spans 14 residues. The germline V gene has CDR1 LNHDA and CDR2 SQIVND (reference sequence). V lost 7 bases and J lost 3; bases outside the gene matches: 5. The DNA of the CDR3 is TGTGCCAGTAACTCCGGGACTAGCGAAGAGACCCAGTACTTC. Encoded protein: CASNSGTSEETQYF.

This sequence joins TRBV6-5 and TRBJ1-1; D not resolved. With 2 bases removed from V and 8 bases from J, the gap between germline ends came to 12 bases. The V gene's germline CDR1 is MNHEY and CDR2 SVGAGI. CDR3 size: 13 residues. The CDR3 sequence: CASSYLPPREAFF. As DNA, the CDR3 is TGTGCCAGCAGTTACCTACCTCCCCGGGAAGCTTTCTTT.

J is TRBJ2-7 and V is TRBV6-1, with D tentatively TRBD2 (5 bases). V dropped 2 bases and J dropped 0 bases, with 8 bases sitting between them. There are 14 residues in the CDR3. Per the germline V gene, CDR1 is MNHNS and CDR2 is SASEGT. The CDR3 bases are TGTGCCAGCAGTGAATTGAGGGCCTCCTACGAGCAGTACTTC. This gives the protein CASSELRASYEQYF.

The chain employs TRBV5-6 and TRBJ2-2; D remains ambiguous. Germline V gene lookup returns CDR1 SGHDT and CDR2 YYEEEE. With 4 bases removed from V and 1 base from J, the gap between germline ends came to 14 bases. This CDR3 is built from 16 residues. This chain's CDR3 is CASSPVSTENTGELFF. The CDR3 nucleotides read TGTGCCAGCAGCCCCGTATCCACAGAGAACACCGGGGAGCTGTTTTTT.

In the case of this clone: This sample includes further DNA sequences coding for the same CDR3. The chain combines TRBV2 with TRBJ2-7, with TRBD2 matching 7 bases. Unmatched junction bases numbered 0, after V lost 1 base and J lost 0 bases. The CDR3 contains 14 residues. The germline V gene encodes CDR1 SNHLY and CDR2 FYNNEI. CDR3 protein: CASSEGTSSYEQYF. The CDR3 DNA follows: TGTGCCAGCAGTGAAGGGACTAGCTCCTACGAGCAGTACTTC.

This clone was seen a handful of times. The genes are TRBV4-1 and TRBJ1-1; D might be TRBD1 (6 bases). V was cut by 5 bases and J by 0 bases, with 10 bases left in between. The CDR3 runs 14 residues. Germline loops: CDR1 MGHRA, CDR2 YSYEKL. CDR3 in amino acids: CASSGRTVNTEAFF. For the CDR3, the DNA is TGCGCCAGCAGCGGACGGACAGTGAACACTGAAGCTTTCTTT.

The chain combines TRBV5-1 with TRBJ2-1; 7 nucleotides match TRBD2. Germline V gene lookup returns CDR1 SGHRS and CDR2 YFSETQ. Unmatched junction bases numbered 16, after V lost 0 bases and J lost 4 bases. The length of the CDR3 is 19 residues. CDR3 bases: TGCGCCAGCAGCTTGGTTTGGGGGGAGCGGGATCAAACTTACAATGAGCAGTTCTTC. Encoded protein: CASSLVWGERDQTYNEQFF.

J is TRBJ2-4 and V is TRBV27; 8 nucleotides align to TRBD1. This CDR3 spans 16 amino acids. Losses at the gene ends were 4 bases for V and 3 bases for J; bases not matched to a gene: 8. Germline CDR1 reads MNHEY; CDR2 reads SMNVEV (reference sequence). Written as DNA, the CDR3 is TGTGCCAGCAGTTCTCGGACAGGGAGGAACAAAAACATTCAGTACTTC. Translated: CASSSRTGRNKNIQYF.

The chain has TRBV14 and TRBJ1-1, with 8 bases matching TRBD1. CDR1 is SGHDN, CDR2 FVKESK, per germline. The CDR3 runs to 16 residues. V lost 6 bases, J lost 0 bases, and 9 bases stayed unmatched. CDR3 protein: CASSWGYRGLNTEAFF. DNA for the CDR3: TGTGCCAGCAGTTGGGGCTACAGGGGGTTGAACACTGAAGCTTTCTTT.

V is TRBV7-8 and J is TRBJ2-7; 7 bases are shared with TRBD2. V was pared by 1 base and J by 2 bases, with 14 bases of the junction left unmatched. Germline values: CDR1 SGHVS, CDR2 FQNEAQ. The CDR3 has 18 residues. Here the CDR3 reads CASSLVVRASGIPYEQYF. CDR3 in DNA: TGTGCCAGCAGCTTAGTCGTTAGGGCTAGCGGTATTCCCTACGAGCAGTACTTC.

The rearrangement uses TRBV5-1 and TRBJ2-6; a possible D gene is TRBD1 (6 bases). The CDR3 has 16 amino acids. The germline gives CDR1 SGHRS, CDR2 YFSETQ. The V end was cut by 7 bases, the J end by 0 bases, with 14 bases between. DNA of the CDR3: TGCGCCAGCCAAGGACAGCCTACCTCTGGGGCCAACGTCCTGACTTTC. Its translation is CASQGQPTSGANVLTF.

In this sample, this clone turned up once. This chain joins TRBV7-8 and TRBJ1-1, with D unclear. V lost 0 bases and J lost 0, with 14 bases in between. CDR3 length: 17 amino acids. Germline V gene lookup returns CDR1 SGHVS and CDR2 FQNEAQ. The CDR3, as DNA: TGTGCCAGCAGCTTAGCCCCAGGTAGTATGGTGAACACTGAAGCTTTCTTT. Translating gives CASSLAPGSMVNTEAFF. Full variable domain (outside the CDR3, taken from reference TRBV7-8 and TRBJ1-1): GAGVSQSPRYKVAKRGQDVALRCDPISGHVSLFWYQQALGQGPEFLTYFQNEAQLDKSGLPSDRFFAERPEGSVSTLKIQRTQQEDSAVYLCASSLAPGSMVNTEAFFGQGTRLTVV.

The sample holds a few counts of this clone. The J gene is TRBJ1-5, the V gene TRBV6-6; 7 nucleotides line up with TRBD1. Trimming at V came to 7 bases and at J to 4 bases, leaving 7 bases not matched to a gene. There are 14 residues in the CDR3. Germline V gene sequence: CDR1 MNHNY, CDR2 SVGAGI (reference sequence). The CDR3 DNA reads as TGTGCCAGCATTGACAGGGTAATGAATCAGCCCCAGCATTTT. Encoded protein: CASIDRVMNQPQHF.

The rearrangement joins TRBV6-1 to TRBJ2-5; 9 bases are a match to TRBD2. With 6 bases clipped from V and 5 bases from J, the junction kept 7 bases outside the gene matches. CDR1 is MNHNS and CDR2 is SASEGT in the germline V gene. The CDR3 has 14 amino acids. CDR3 residues: CASRPSGGRETQYF. CDR3 DNA sequence: TGTGCCAGCAGACCCAGCGGGGGGAGGGAGACCCAGTACTTC.

A word on this clone: A junction end diverges from the germline sequence, so it may reflect a read error. The chain recombines TRBV7-9 with TRBJ2-7, with D possibly TRBD2 on 6 matching bases. This CDR3 spans 12 amino acids. The V gene's germline CDR1 is SEHNR and CDR2 FQNEAQ (reference sequence). Here the CDR3 reads CSSSFGGSEQYF. The CDR3 nucleotides are TGTTCCAGCAGCTTCGGGGGTTCCGAGCAGTACTTC.

The chain carries TRBV2 and TRBJ2-7; a possible D gene is TRBD2 (6 bases). The V gene lost 4 bases and the J gene lost 3 bases, with 10 bases spanning the gap. Germline V gene sequence: CDR1 SNHLY, CDR2 FYNNEI. The CDR3 runs 13 residues. CDR3 sequence: CASSGDGGYEQYF. CDR3 DNA: TGTGCCAGCAGTGGGGACGGGGGCTACGAGCAGTACTTC.

V gene TRBV6-1 combines with J gene TRBJ2-4; a weak D match, TRBD2 (6 bases). CDR1 is MNHNS and CDR2 is SASEGT in the germline V gene. Trimming cost V 1 base and J 8 bases, with 18 bases left between them. The CDR3 is 16 residues long. DNA for the CDR3: TGTGCCAGCAGTGAAGTGCCGGCTCGGGGGTCGGACATTCAGTACTTC. Its translation: CASSEVPARGSDIQYF.

This sequence joins TRBV7-3 and TRBJ2-1; the match to TRBD2 covers 8 bases. The V gene end was trimmed by 3 bases and the J gene end by 6 bases; junction bases not matched to a gene: 16. This CDR3 contains 18 residues. CDR1 and CDR2 (germline): SGHTA, FQGTGA. The CDR3 DNA is TGTGCCAGCAGCTTTAGCTCCCCCGGGGCGGGAGGTCGCAATGAGCAGTTCTTC. It encodes CASSFSSPGAGGRNEQFF.

This chain connects TRBV4-1 to TRBJ2-1; D is possibly TRBD2 (5 bases). CDR1 is MGHRA and CDR2 is YSYEKL in the germline V gene. CDR3 length: 15 amino acids. The ends were cut back, 0 bases at V and 8 bases at J, with 14 bases in the middle. CDR3 residues: CASSQDGLANDEQFF. CDR3 bases: TGCGCCAGCAGCCAAGACGGTCTAGCTAACGATGAGCAGTTCTTC.

The chain uses TRBV5-1 and TRBJ2-1, with 12 bases aligning to TRBD1. V lost 3 bases and J lost 8; bases outside the gene matches: 9. The CDR3 is 16 amino acids. CDR1 and CDR2 (germline): SGHRS, YFSETQ. The CDR3 nucleotides read TGCGCCAGCAGCTCACAACCCGGGACAGGGGGCCATGAGCAGTTCTTC. This encodes CASSSQPGTGGHEQFF. The whole variable domain, remainder taken from reference TRBV5-1 and TRBJ2-1, is KAGVTQTPRYLIKTRGQQVTLSCSPISGHRSVSWYQQTPGQGLQFLFEYFSETQRNKGNFPGRFSGRQFSNSRSEMNVSTLELGDSALYLCASSSQPGTGGHEQFFGPGTRLTVL.

This chain uses TRBV1 with TRBJ2-2; the table's D gene call, TRBD2, was not cross checked with the DNA. TRBV1 is flagged as a pseudogene. The CDR3 spans 17 residues. CDR3 residues: CTSSQEAGTTFTGELFF. DNA of the CDR3: TGCACCAGCAGCCAAGAGGCCGGGACTACATTCACCGGGGAGCTGTTTTTT.

Here the CDR3 DNA reads TGTGCCAGCAGCCCAAGCGGGGGGATAGGAAATGAGCAGTTCTTC. This gives the protein CASSPSGGIGNEQFF. The rearrangement joins TRBV7-9 to TRBJ2-1; TRBD2 agrees at 9 bases. This CDR3 is built from 15 residues. Germline assignment: CDR1 SEHNR and CDR2 FQNEAQ (reference sequence). V lost 5 bases and J lost 7; bases outside the gene matches: 9.

This clone was detected only a few times. The chain carries TRBV2 and TRBJ2-7; D remains unclear. CDR1 is SNHLY and CDR2 is FYNNEI in the germline V gene. The V end lost 6 bases, the J end lost 5 bases, and 17 bases lay between the germline ends. There are 14 residues in the CDR3. CDR3 amino acids: CASRLPWQSHEQYF. The CDR3 coding sequence is TGTGCCAGCAGATTACCCTGGCAGTCCCACGAGCAGTACTTC. The complete variable domain, with remaining parts taken from reference TRBV2 and TRBJ2-7, reads EPEVTQTPSHQVTQMGQEVILRCVPISNHLYFYWYRQILGQKVEFLVSFYNNEISEKSEIFDDQFSVERPDGSNFTLKIRSTKLEDSAMYFCASRLPWQSHEQYFGPGTRLTVT.

The chain joins TRBV28 to TRBJ1-6, with D perhaps TRBD1 (5 bases). Trimming left V 2 bases short and J 3 bases short, with 8 bases between. Per germline, CDR1 MDHEN and CDR2 SYDVKM. The CDR3 contains 15 residues. The CDR3 DNA reads TGTGCCAGCAGTTTACGGGGGGTCTATAATTCACCCCTCCACTTT. This sequence encodes CASSLRGVYNSPLHF.

The chain is built from TRBV11-2 and TRBJ2-6; 8 bases line up with TRBD1. The trim removed 5 bases at V and 2 bases at J, leaving 11 bases unmatched. The CDR3 covers 18 residues. From germline, CDR1 is SGHAT and CDR2 FQNNGV. Written as DNA, the CDR3 is TGTGCCAGCAGCGGCTGGACAGGGTGGTCGGCTGGGGCCAACGTCCTGACTTTC. Its protein product is CASSGWTGWSAGANVLTF.